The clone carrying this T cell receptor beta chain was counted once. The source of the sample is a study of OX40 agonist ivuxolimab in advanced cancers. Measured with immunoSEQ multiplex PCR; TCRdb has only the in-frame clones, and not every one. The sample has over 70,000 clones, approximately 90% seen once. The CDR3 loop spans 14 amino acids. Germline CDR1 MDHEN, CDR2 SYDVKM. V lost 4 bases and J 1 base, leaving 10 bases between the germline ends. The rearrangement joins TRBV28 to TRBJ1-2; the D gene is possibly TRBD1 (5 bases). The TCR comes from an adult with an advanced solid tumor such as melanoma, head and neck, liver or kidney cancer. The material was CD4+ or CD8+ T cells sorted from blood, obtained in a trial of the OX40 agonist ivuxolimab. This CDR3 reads CASSYGTVNYGYTF. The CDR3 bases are TGTGCCAGCAGTTATGGGACGGTTAACTATGGCTACACCTTC.